This is a list of T cell receptor beta chains from one sample in a study of T cell repertoires in cytomegalovirus infection. TCRdb called the reads again in MiXCR, with one record for every CDR3 protein. The sample lists roughly 280,000 distinct CDR3 sequences, roughly an eighth seen once, with roughly 9.7% in the top ten. Sequenced input: PBMCs. The receptors stem from a human donor in good health (CMV status not recorded). Some clones in this sample may be carry-over from other donors' samples. The CDR3 runs from the conserved cysteine through the conserved F or W. D genes are given only for firm matches. The size entry is marked missing in some rows and otherwise reads once, few, many or a size class.

-,TRBV7-8,-,TRBJ1-6,TGTGCCAGCAGCTTAGCTGAGTCACCCCTCCACTTT,CASSLAESPLHF
-,TRBV7-2,many,TRBJ1-5,TGTGCCAGCAGCCCGGACAATCAGCCCCAGCATTTT,CASSPDNQPQHF
TRBD1,TRBV11-2,-,TRBJ1-6,TGTGCCAGCAGCTCCAGAACGGGACAGGGGGGTCCACCCCTCCACTTT,CASSSRTGQGGPPLHF
TRBD2,TRBV5-4,-,TRBJ2-4,TGTGCCAGCAGCGGAGGCGGGGGGGCCAGAGACATTCAGTACTTC,CASSGGGGARDIQYF
TRBD2,TRBV29-1,-,TRBJ2-6,TGCAGCGTCCCCCGGCGGGGGGTTTACGGTAGCTTTTACTCTTCGGCCAACGTCCTGACTTTC,CSVPRRGVYGSFYSSANVLTF
-,TRBV5-5,many,TRBJ1-5,TGTGCCAGCAGCTTACTACCGGGTGGTCAGCCCCAGCATTTT,CASSLLPGGQPQHF
-,TRBV28,-,TRBJ2-1,TGTGCCACCCAATACCAGACAGTCAGCTATGAGCAGTTCTTC,CATQYQTVSYEQFF
-,TRBV20-1,few,TRBJ1-2,TGCAGTGCTAGAGACTTGGGATATGGCTACACCTTC,CSARDLGYGYTF
TRBD1,TRBV4-1,many,TRBJ1-5,TGCGCCAGCAGCCAACCGGGACAGGCAGGGCAGCCCCAGCATTTT,CASSQPGQAGQPQHF
-,TRBV7-2,many,TRBJ2-1,TGTGCCAGCAGCTTAGAAAGGGGACGGGATGAGCAGTTCTTC,CASSLERGRDEQFF
-,TRBV5-1,-,TRBJ1-2,TGCGCCAGCAGCTTGACAGATCCTAACTATGGCTACACCTTC,CASSLTDPNYGYTF
TRBD1,TRBV6-6,-,TRBJ1-5,TGTGCCAGCAGTACCTGGACAGGCCGTAATCAGCCCCAGCATTTT,CASSTWTGRNQPQHF
-,TRBV25-1,-,TRBJ1-5,TGTGCCAGCAGTGAATCCGGCACGCCGGGCCTCAATCAGCCCCAGCATTTT,CASSESGTPGLNQPQHF
TRBD2,TRBV7-2,many,TRBJ2-2,TGTGCCAGCAGCCCCCGCGGACTAGCGTCAACCGGGGAGCTGTTTTTT,CASSPRGLASTGELFF
-,TRBV19,few,TRBJ2-7,TGTGCCAGTAGTCCCCTCGGGGGGCCGCAGACCTACGAGCAGTACTTC,CASSPLGGPQTYEQYF
-,TRBV12-3/TRBV12-4,many,TRBJ1-1,TGTGCCAGCAGTTTACAGGTAGCTGAAGCTTTCTTT,CASSLQVAEAFF
-,TRBV7-8,many,TRBJ1-5,TGTGCCAGCAGCTTAGAAGTTGGGAACCCCACTCAGCCCCAGCATTTT,CASSLEVGNPTQPQHF
-,TRBV29-1,-,TRBJ2-7,TGCAGCGTTGGCGTCGTGGAGCGGGAGTACTTC,CSVGVVEREYF
TRBD1,TRBV10-3,-,TRBJ1-4,TGTGCCATCAGTGAGCCAGGACAGGGGAAGGAAAAACTGTTTTTT,CAISEPGQGKEKLFF
-,TRBV4-1,few,TRBJ1-1,TGCGCCAGCAGCCAAGATGTTGAGTTAGGGCGGGAACTCACTGAAGCTTTCTTT,CASSQDVELGRELTEAFF
-,TRBV20-1,few,TRBJ2-1,TGCAGTGCTAGAGATTCCGGGGCCGCTCGTTACAATGAGCAGTTCTTC,CSARDSGAARYNEQFF
-,TRBV2,few,TRBJ2-2,TGTGCCAGCAGTGGTAACACGGTTACCGGGGAGCTGTTTTTT,CASSGNTVTGELFF
TRBD1,TRBV14,-,TRBJ1-2,TGTGCCAGCAGCCAATGGCAGGGGGACTATGGCTACACCTTC,CASSQWQGDYGYTF
-,TRBV20-1,many,TRBJ1-6,TGCAGTGCTAGAGGAGAGGACAGATCACCCCTCCACTTT,CSARGEDRSPLHF
TRBD2,TRBV6-5,few,TRBJ2-2,TGTGCCAGCACCAAGGGACTAGCGGTGAACACCGGGGAGCTGTTTTTT,CASTKGLAVNTGELFF
TRBD1,TRBV3-1,few,TRBJ2-1,TGTGCCAGCAGCCAAAGGACAGGACTCTTGAGCTCCGAGCAGTTCTTC,CASSQRTGLLSSEQFF
-,TRBV9,few,TRBJ2-2,TGTGCCAGCAGCGTACGACAATTATCCGGGGAGCTGTTTTTT,CASSVRQLSGELFF
TRBD1,TRBV4-2,many,TRBJ1-4,TGTGCCAGCAGCCGCCTCTGGGGGACAGAGAATGAAAAACTGTTTTTT,CASSRLWGTENEKLFF
-,TRBV10-3,few,TRBJ1-1,TGTGCCATCAGTGAGTCGACTCGGGATGAAGCTTTCTTT,CAISESTRDEAFF
-,TRBV2,-,TRBJ2-6,TGTGCCAGCACCAAAGGGCCGCCCGGCTCCGGGGCCAACGTCCTGACTTTC,CASTKGPPGSGANVLTF
-,TRBV7-8,many,TRBJ2-7,TGTGCCAGCAGCTTAAATCGGGCCCTCTACGAGCAGTACTTC,CASSLNRALYEQYF
-,TRBV12-3/TRBV12-4,many,TRBJ1-5,TGTGCCAGCAGTTTCGGGATGAATCAGCCCCAGCATTTT,CASSFGMNQPQHF
TRBD2,TRBV2,-,TRBJ2-5,TGTGCCAGCAGACCAAGACTAGCGGGTCGGGAGACCCAGTACTTC,CASRPRLAGRETQYF
TRBD2,TRBV12-3/TRBV12-4,-,TRBJ2-1,TGTGCCAGCAGTTTGCTAGCGGGGGGGGGCAATGAGCAGTTCTTC,CASSLLAGGGNEQFF
TRBD2,TRBV6-1,many,TRBJ2-7,TGTGCCAGCAGTGAACTGGTAGGCGGGGGTTCCTACGAGCAGTACTTC,CASSELVGGGSYEQYF
TRBD2,TRBV20-1,-,TRBJ2-1,TGCAGTGCCCCAGGGACTACCAGCTACAATGAGCAGTTCTTC,CSAPGTTSYNEQFF
-,TRBV7-6,few,TRBJ1-5,TGTGCCAGCAGCGAAGTCCGAGGGGGCAATCAGCCCCAGCATTTT,CASSEVRGGNQPQHF
-,TRBV4-3,-,TRBJ2-3,TGCGCCAGCAGCCAAGAACCGGGACTCCTTAGGCAGTATTTT,CASSQEPGLLRQYF
TRBD1,TRBV5-5,many,TRBJ2-7,TGTGCCAGCAGCTTGCGTGACAGGGTTTACGAGCAGTACTTC,CASSLRDRVYEQYF
TRBD1,TRBV6-6,few,TRBJ1-6,TGTGCCAGCAGTAAGAATGGACAGGGTGGGACTTCACCCCTCCACTTT,CASSKNGQGGTSPLHF